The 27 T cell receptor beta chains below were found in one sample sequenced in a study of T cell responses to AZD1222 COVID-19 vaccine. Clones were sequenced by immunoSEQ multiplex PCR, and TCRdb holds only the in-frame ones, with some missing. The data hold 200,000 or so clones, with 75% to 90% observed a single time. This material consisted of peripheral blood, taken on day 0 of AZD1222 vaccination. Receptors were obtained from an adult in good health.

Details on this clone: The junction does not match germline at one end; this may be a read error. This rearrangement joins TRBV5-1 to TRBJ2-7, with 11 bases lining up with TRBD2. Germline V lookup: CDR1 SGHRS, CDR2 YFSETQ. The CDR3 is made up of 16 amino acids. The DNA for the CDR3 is TGCGCCAGCAGATTGGGTCTAGCGGGGGGCAAGTACGAGCAGTACTTC. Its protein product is CASRLGLAGGKYEQYF. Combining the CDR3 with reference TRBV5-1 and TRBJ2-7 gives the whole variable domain KAGVTQTPRYLIKTRGQQVTLSCSPISGHRSVSWYQQTPGQGLQFLFEYFSETQRNKGNFPGRFSGRQFSNSRSEMNVSTLELGDSALYLCASRLGLAGGKYEQYFGPGTRLTVT.

CDR3 bases: TGTGCCAGCACCCTAACAGGGGGCGTCCGAAAACTGTTTTTT. Protein product: CASTLTGGVRKLFF. The chain links TRBV28 to TRBJ1-4, with 9 bases identical to TRBD1. Germline CDR1 is MDHEN and CDR2 is SYDVKM. J was trimmed by 10 bases and V by 7 bases; bases with no gene match: 10. This CDR3 has 14 amino acids.

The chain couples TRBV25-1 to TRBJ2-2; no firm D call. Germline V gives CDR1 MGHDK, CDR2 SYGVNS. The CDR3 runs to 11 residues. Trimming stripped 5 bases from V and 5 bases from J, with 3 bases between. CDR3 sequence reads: CASSTTGELFF. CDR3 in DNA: TGTGCCAGCAGTACAACCGGGGAGCTGTTTTTT. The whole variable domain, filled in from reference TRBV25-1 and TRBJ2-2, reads EADIYQTPRYLVIGTGKKITLECSQTMGHDKMYWYQQDPGMELHLIHYSYGVNSTEKGDLSSESTVSRIRTEHFPLTLESARPSHTSQYLCASSTTGELFFGEGSRLTVL.

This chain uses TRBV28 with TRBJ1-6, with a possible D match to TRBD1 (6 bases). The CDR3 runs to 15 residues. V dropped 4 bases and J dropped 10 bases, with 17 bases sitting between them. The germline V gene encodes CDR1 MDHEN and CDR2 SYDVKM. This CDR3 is CASSSPMGGRSPLHF. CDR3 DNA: TGTGCCAGCAGTTCCCCGATGGGGGGCCGCTCACCCCTCCACTTT.

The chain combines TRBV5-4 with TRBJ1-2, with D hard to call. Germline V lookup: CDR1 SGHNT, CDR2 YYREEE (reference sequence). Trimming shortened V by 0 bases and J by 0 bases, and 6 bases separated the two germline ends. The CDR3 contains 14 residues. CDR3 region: CASSLGGPNYGYTF. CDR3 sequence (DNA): TGTGCCAGCAGCTTGGGCGGACCTAACTATGGCTACACCTTC.

The CDR3 DNA reads as TGTGCCAGCAGTTTGAACGACAGGGTGGCAGGGGAGCTGTTTTTT. Translation gives CASSLNDRVAGELFF. This chain joins TRBV28 and TRBJ2-2; the match to TRBD1 covers 7 bases. The CDR3 is 15 residues long. V lost 3 bases and J lost 8; bases outside the gene matches: 9. Germline CDR1 and CDR2: MDHEN and SYDVKM.

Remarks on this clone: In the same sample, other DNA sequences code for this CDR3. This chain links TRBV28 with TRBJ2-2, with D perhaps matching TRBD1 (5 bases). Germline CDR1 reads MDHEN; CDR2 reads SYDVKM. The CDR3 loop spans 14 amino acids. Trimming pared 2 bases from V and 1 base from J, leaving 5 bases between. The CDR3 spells CASSLGQNTGELFF. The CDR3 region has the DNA TGTGCCAGCAGTTTAGGACAGAACACCGGGGAGCTGTTTTTT.

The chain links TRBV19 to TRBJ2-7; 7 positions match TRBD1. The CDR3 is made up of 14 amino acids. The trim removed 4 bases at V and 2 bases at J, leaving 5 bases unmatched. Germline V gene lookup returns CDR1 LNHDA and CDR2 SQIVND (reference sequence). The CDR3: CASSTPGTAYEQYF. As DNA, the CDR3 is TGTGCCAGTAGTACGCCCGGGACAGCCTACGAGCAGTACTTC.

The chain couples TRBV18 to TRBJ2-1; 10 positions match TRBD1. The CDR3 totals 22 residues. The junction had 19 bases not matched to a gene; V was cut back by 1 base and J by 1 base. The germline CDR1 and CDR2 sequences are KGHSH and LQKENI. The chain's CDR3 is CASSPRGGGTGASGISYNEQFF. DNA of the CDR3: TGTGCCAGCTCACCACGGGGAGGCGGGACAGGGGCCAGCGGGATTTCCTACAATGAGCAGTTCTTC.

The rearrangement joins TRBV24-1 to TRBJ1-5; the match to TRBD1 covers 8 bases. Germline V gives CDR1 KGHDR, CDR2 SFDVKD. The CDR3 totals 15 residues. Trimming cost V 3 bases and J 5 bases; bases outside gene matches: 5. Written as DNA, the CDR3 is TGTGCCACCAGTGATACTCAGGGGGCTGATCAGCCCCAGCATTTT. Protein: CATSDTQGADQPQHF.

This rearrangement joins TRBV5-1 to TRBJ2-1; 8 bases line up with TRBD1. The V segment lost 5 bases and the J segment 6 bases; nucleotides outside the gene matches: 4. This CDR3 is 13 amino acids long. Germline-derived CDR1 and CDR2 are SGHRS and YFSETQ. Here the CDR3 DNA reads TGCGCCAGCAGGGGACAGGCCGGCAATGAGCAGTTCTTC. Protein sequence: CASRGQAGNEQFF. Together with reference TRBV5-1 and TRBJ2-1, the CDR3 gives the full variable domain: KAGVTQTPRYLIKTRGQQVTLSCSPISGHRSVSWYQQTPGQGLQFLFEYFSETQRNKGNFPGRFSGRQFSNSRSEMNVSTLELGDSALYLCASRGQAGNEQFFGPGTRLTVL.

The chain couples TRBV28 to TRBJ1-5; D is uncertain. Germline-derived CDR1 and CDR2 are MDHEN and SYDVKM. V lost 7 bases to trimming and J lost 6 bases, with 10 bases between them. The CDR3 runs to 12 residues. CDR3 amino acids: CASTLTGQPQHF. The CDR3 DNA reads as TGTGCCAGCACCCTGACGGGTCAGCCCCAGCATTTT.

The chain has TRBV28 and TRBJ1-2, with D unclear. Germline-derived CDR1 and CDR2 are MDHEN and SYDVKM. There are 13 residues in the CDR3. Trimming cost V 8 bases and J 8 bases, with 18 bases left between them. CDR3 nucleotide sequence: TGTGCCAGCGGCCCCCGGACCAATGGGGGCTACACCTTC. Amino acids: CASGPRTNGGYTF.

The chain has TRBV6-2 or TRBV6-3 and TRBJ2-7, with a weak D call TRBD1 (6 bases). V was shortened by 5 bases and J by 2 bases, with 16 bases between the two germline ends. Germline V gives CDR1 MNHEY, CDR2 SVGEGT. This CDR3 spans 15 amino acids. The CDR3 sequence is CASSTPYRVPYEQYF. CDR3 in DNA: TGTGCCAGCAGTACCCCGTACAGGGTGCCCTACGAGCAGTACTTC.

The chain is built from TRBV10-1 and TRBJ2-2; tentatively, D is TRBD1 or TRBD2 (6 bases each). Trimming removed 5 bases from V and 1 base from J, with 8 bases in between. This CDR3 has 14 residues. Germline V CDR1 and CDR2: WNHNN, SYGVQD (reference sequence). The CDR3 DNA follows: TGCGCCAGCAGTCGGGGGCAGAACACCGGGGAGCTGTTTTTT. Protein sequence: CASSRGQNTGELFF.

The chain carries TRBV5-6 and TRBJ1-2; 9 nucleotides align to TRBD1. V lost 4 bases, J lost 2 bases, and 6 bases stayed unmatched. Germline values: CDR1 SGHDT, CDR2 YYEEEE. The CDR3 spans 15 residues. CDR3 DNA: TGTGCCAGCAGCATCCGGGACAGGGCCAACTATGGCTACACCTTC. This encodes CASSIRDRANYGYTF.

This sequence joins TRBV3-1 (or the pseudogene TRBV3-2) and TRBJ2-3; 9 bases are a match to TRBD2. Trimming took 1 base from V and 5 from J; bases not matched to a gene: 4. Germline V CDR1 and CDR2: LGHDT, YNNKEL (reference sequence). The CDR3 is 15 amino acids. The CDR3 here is CASSQGGGAGDTQYF. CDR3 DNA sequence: TGTGCCAGCAGCCAAGGCGGGGGGGCCGGAGATACGCAGTATTTT.

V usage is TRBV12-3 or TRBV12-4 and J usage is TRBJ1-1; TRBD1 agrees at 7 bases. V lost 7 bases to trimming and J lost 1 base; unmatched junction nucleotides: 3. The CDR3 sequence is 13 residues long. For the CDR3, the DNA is TGTGCCAGCACCCGACAGGGGAACACTGAAGCTTTCTTT. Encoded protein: CASTRQGNTEAFF.

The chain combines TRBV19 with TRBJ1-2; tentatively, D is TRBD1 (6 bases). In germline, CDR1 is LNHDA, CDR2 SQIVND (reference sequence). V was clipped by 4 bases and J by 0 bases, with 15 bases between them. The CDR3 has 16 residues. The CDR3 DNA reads TGTGCCAGTAGTAAAGTTGGAACAGGGTCTAACTATGGCTACACCTTC. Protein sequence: CASSKVGTGSNYGYTF.

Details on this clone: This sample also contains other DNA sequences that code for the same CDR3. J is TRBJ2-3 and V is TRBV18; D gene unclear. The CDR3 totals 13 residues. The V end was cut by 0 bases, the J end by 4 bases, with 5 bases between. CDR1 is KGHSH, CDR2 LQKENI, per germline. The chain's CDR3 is CASSPPSSDTQYF. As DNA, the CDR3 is TGTGCCAGCTCACCACCGAGCTCAGATACGCAGTATTTT.

The CDR3 loop reads CASMRAGSDNQPQHF. The CDR3 bases are TGTGCCAGTATGCGCGCAGGGTCCGACAATCAGCCCCAGCATTTT. The gene calls are TRBV19 and TRBJ1-5, with D possibly matching TRBD1 (5 bases). V was trimmed by 7 bases and J by 3 bases, leaving 16 bases between them. Per the germline V gene, CDR1 is LNHDA and CDR2 is SQIVND (reference sequence). The CDR3 has 15 residues.

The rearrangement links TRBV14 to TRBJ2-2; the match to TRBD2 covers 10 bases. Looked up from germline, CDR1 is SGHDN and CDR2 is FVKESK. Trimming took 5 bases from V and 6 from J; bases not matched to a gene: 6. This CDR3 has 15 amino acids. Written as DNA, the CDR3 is TGTGCCAGCAGCTACCTAGCGGGAGAGGCCGGGGAGCTGTTTTTT. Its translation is CASSYLAGEAGELFF.

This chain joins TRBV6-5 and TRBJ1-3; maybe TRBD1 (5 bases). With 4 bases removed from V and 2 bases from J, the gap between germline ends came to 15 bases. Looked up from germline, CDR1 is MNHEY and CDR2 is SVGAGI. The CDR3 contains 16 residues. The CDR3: CASSFGGGSPGNTIYF. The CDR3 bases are TGTGCCAGCAGTTTTGGCGGGGGAAGCCCTGGAAACACCATATATTTT.

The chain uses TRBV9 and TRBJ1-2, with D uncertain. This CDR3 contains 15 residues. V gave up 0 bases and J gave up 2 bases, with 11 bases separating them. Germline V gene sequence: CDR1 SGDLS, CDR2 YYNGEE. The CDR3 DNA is TGTGCCAGCAGCGTAGGAGAGGGTCTAAACTATGGCTACACCTTC. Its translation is CASSVGEGLNYGYTF.

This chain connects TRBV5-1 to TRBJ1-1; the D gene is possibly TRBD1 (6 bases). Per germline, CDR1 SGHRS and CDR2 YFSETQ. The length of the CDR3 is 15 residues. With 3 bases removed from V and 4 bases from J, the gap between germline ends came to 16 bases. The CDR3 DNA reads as TGCGCCAGCAGCTATATACAGGGACCGGCCACTGAAGCTTTCTTT. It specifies CASSYIQGPATEAFF.

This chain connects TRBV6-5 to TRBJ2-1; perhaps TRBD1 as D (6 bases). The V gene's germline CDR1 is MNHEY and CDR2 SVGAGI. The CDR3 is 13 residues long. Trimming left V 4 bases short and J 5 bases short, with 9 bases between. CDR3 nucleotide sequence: TGTGCCAGCAGTTCATACAGGGACAATGAGCAGTTCTTC. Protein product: CASSSYRDNEQFF.

CDR3 in amino acids: CASSQGLTGVSNQPQHF. DNA for the CDR3: TGTGCCAGCAGCCAAGGATTGACAGGCGTTAGCAATCAGCCCCAGCATTTT. The chain links TRBV3-1 (or the pseudogene TRBV3-2) to TRBJ1-5; TRBD1 might be the D (6 bases). V lost 1 base to trimming and J lost 0 bases, with 13 bases between them. The CDR3 contains 17 residues. From germline, CDR1 is LGHDT and CDR2 YNNKEL (reference sequence).